The sequence of this T cell receptor beta chain was determined in a study of technical replicates of blood from several donors. This clone is large (0.1 to 1%) in the sample. V lost 6 bases, J lost 6 bases, and 9 bases stayed unmatched. There are 15 residues in the CDR3. Germline CDR1 is MNHEY and CDR2 is SVGAGI. Generated by immunoSEQ multiplex PCR, the TCRdb table keeps only in-frame clones and is missing some. The sample records 50,000 to 70,000 clones, 86% being singletons. The sequencing sample was made of PBMCs. The receptor's source is a human donor in good health. Some clones in this sample may be carry-over from other donors' samples. This chain connects TRBV6-5 to TRBJ2-1; 9 bases are shared with TRBD2. For the CDR3, the DNA is TGTGCCAGCAGCCCGACCGGGACTAGCCGCAATGAGCAGTTCTTC. This encodes CASSPTGTSRNEQFF.